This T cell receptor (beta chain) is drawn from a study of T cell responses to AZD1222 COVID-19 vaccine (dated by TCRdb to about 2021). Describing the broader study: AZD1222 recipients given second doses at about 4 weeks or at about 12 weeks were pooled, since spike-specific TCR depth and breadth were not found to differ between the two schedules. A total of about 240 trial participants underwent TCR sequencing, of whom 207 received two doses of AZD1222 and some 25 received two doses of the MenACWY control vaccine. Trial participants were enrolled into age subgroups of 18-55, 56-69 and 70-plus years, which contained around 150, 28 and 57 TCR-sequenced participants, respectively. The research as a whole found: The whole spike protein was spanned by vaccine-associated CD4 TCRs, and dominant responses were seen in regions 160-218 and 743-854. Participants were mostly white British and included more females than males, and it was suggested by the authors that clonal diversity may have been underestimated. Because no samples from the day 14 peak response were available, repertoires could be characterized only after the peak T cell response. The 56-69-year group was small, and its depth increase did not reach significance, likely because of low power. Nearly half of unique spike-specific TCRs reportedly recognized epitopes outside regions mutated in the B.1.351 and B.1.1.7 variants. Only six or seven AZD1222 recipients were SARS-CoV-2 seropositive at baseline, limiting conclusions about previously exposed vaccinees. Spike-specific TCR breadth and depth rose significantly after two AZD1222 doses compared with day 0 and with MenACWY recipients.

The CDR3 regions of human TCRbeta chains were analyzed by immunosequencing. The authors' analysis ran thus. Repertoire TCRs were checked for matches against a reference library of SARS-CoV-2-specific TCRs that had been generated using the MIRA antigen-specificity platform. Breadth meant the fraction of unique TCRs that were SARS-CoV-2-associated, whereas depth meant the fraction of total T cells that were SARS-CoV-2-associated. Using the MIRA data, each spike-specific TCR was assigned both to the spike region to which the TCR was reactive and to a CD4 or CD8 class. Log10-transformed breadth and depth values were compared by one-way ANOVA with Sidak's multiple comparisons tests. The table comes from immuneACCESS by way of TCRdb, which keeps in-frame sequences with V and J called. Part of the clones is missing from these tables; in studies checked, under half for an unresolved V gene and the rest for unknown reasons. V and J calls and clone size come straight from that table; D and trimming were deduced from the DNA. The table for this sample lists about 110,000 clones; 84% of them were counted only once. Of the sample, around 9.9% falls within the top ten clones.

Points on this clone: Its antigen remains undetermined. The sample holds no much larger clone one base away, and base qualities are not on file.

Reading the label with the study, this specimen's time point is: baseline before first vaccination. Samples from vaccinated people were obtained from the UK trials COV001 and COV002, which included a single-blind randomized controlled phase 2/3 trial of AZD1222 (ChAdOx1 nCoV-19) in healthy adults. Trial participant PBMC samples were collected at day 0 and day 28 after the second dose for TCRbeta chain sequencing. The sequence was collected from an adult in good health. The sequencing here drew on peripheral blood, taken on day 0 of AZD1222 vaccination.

The CDR3 protein sequence reads: CAWGLTGRRRNTIYF. The DNA sequence is TGTGCCTGGGGTTTGACAGGGAGAAGGAGAAACACCATATATTTT. The receptor chain draws on TRBV30 and TRBJ1-3, and 7 junction bases match TRBD1. The CDR3 has 15 amino acids, counting the end cysteine and phenylalanine. Of the read, only the CDR3 DNA is kept; its 45 bases are in frame from base 1. CDR1 and CDR2 (GTSNPN, SVGIG) derive from the germline V gene (reference sequence). Germline trimming amounts to 5 bases on V and 5 bases on J, with 12 as the count of junction bases outside the gene matches.